This T cell receptor beta chain was documented in a study of blood T cell repertoires in COVID-19. About the study: The samples span acute and convalescent COVID-19 from the United States, Italy and Spain.

The CDR3 covers 15 residues. CDR1 is SNHLY and CDR2 is FYNNEI in the germline V gene. V lost 7 bases, J lost 5 bases, and 12 bases stayed unmatched. Sequencing used immunoSEQ multiplex PCR; TCRdb keeps in-frame clones, though not all of them. Seen here are about 300,000 clones, approximately 83% observed once, and the top ten hold roughly 2%. The chain joins TRBV2 to TRBJ2-5; TRBD2 matches at 8 bases. The specimen sequenced was PBMCs or T cells enriched from blood (not recorded which). This TCR came from a young man who had recovered from COVID-19. The CDR3 loop reads CASIISAGGGETQYF. As DNA, the CDR3 is TGTGCCAGCATCATCTCGGCGGGGGGTGGGGAGACCCAGTACTTC.